Listed below are T cell receptor beta chains from one sample, sequenced in a study of blood T cell repertoires in COVID-19. The assay was immunoSEQ multiplex PCR, and TCRdb's table has in-frame clones only and misses some. The sample gives some 140,000 clones, over 60% of which show up once; approximately 14% is in the top ten. The material sequenced was peripheral blood. The receptor set was obtained from a man of 80 years or more with acute or convalescent COVID-19. The CDR3 runs from the conserved cysteine through the conserved F or W. D genes are given only for firm matches. Clone size is not always given. Where it is, it says once, few, many or a class for expanded clones.

CDR3 protein	CDR3 DNA	D gene	J gene	clone size	V gene
CASSLESWDSVNYGYTF	TGCGCCAGCAGCTTGGAATCTTGGGACAGCGTTAACTATGGCTACACCTTC	TRBD1	TRBJ1-2	once	TRBV5-1
CASSPPGREQETQYF	TGTGCCAGCAGTCCACCGGGACGGGAGCAAGAGACCCAGTACTTC	-	TRBJ2-5	-	TRBV6-2/TRBV6-3
CASSARDSSYNEQFF	TGTGCCAGCAGCGCTCGGGACAGCTCGTACAATGAGCAGTTCTTC	TRBD1	TRBJ2-1	-	TRBV9
CASSAGTGDSPLHF	TGTGCCAGTAGTGCCGGGACAGGGGATTCACCCCTCCACTTT	TRBD1	TRBJ1-6	-	TRBV19
CASNLNGLAGGRRRFF	TGTGCCAGCAACTTAAATGGGCTAGCGGGGGGGAGGCGTCGGTTCTTC	TRBD2	TRBJ2-1	-	TRBV7-9
CASSNDRNYGYTF	TGCGCCAGCAGCAATGACAGGAACTATGGCTACACCTTC	-	TRBJ1-2	-	TRBV5-1
CASSFGFSQPQHF	TGTGCCAGCAGTTTCGGGTTCTCTCAGCCCCAGCATTTT	-	TRBJ1-5	-	TRBV12-3/TRBV12-4
CASSQNPTGAYEQYF	TGTGCCAGCAGCCAAAACCCGACTGGAGCCTACGAGCAGTACTTC	-	TRBJ2-7	-	TRBV3-1/TRBV3-2
CASQGRGRANYGYTF	TGTGCCAGTCAGGGGAGAGGGAGGGCTAACTATGGCTACACCTTC	-	TRBJ1-2	-	TRBV19
CASSEAGTGNQPQHF	TGTGCCAGCAGTGAAGCCGGGACAGGAAATCAGCCCCAGCATTTT	TRBD1	TRBJ1-5	-	TRBV6-1
CASSHGTGADTQYF	TGTGCCAGCAGCCACGGGACAGGGGCAGATACGCAGTATTTT	TRBD1	TRBJ2-3	few	TRBV5-4
CARGGASPLHF	TGTGCCAGAGGAGGGGCTTCACCCCTCCACTTT	-	TRBJ1-6	-	TRBV3-1/TRBV3-2
CASSAGGAGYEQYF	TGTGCCAGCAGTGCTGGGGGGGCTGGCTACGAGCAGTACTTC	-	TRBJ2-7	-	TRBV27
CASSPPGVGYQETQYF	TGTGCCAGCAGTCCCCCCGGGGTGGGGTACCAAGAGACCCAGTACTTC	-	TRBJ2-5	-	TRBV6-6